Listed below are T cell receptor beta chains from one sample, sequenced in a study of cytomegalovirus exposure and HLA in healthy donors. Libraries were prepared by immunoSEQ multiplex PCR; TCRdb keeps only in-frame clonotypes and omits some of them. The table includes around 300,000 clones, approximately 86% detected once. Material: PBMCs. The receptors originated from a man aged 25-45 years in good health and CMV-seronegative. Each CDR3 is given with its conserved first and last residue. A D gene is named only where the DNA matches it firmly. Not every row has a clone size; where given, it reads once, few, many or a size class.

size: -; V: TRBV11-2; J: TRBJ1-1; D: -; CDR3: CASSYLTGRNTEAFF; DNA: TGTGCCAGCAGCTATCTTACAGGGAGGAACACTGAAGCTTTCTTT
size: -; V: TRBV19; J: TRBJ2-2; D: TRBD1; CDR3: CASSKSGTGRTGELFF; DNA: TGTGCCAGTAGTAAATCGGGGACAGGGAGAACCGGGGAGCTGTTTTTT
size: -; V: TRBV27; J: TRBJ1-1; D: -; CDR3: CASSLLRPGNTEAFF; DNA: TGTGCCAGCAGTTTATTGAGGCCGGGGAACACTGAAGCTTTCTTT
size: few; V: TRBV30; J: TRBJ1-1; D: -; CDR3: CAWTRGEWHAFF; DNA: TGTGCCTGGACCCGAGGCGAGTGGCATGCTTTCTTT
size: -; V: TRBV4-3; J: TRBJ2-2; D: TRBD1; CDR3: CASSYGRGTGNGELFF; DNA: TGCGCCAGCAGCTATGGACGAGGGACAGGGAACGGGGAGCTGTTTTTT
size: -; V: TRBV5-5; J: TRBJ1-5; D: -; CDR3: CASSSYRDQPQHF; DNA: TGTGCCAGCAGCTCCTACAGGGATCAGCCCCAGCATTTT
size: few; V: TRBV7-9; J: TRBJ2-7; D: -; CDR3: CASSLEFRGVYEQYF; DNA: TGTGCCAGCAGCTTAGAGTTCCGGGGAGTCTACGAGCAGTACTTC
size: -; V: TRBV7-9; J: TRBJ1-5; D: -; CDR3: CASSSESRRGAGPQHF; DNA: TGTGCCAGCAGCTCGGAGAGTCGTAGGGGCGCAGGGCCCCAGCATTTT
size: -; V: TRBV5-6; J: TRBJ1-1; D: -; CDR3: CASTSQGTSTEAFF; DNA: TGTGCCAGCACCTCACAGGGTACGTCCACTGAAGCTTTCTTT
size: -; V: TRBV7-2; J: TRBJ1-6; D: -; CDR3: CASSLGVGASSYSPLHF; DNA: TGTGCCAGCAGCTTAGGGGTAGGGGCCTCGAGTTATTCACCCCTCCACTTT
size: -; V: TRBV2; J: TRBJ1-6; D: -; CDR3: CASRIKEGSPLHF; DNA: TGTGCCAGCAGAATAAAAGAGGGATCACCCCTCCACTTT
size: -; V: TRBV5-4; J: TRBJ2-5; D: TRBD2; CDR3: CASSLGDYQETQYF; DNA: TGTGCCAGCAGCTTGGGGGACTATCAAGAGACCCAGTACTTC
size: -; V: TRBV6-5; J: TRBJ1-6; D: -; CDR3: CASSYLGGSYNSPLHF; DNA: TGTGCCAGCAGTTATCTGGGGGGCTCCTATAATTCACCCCTCCACTTT
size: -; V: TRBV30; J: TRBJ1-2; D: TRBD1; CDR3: CAWTPGTGGGYTF; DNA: TGTGCCTGGACTCCCGGGACAGGGGGTGGCTACACCTTC
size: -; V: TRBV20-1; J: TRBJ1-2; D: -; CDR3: CSAQGSYGYTF; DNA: TGCAGTGCTCAGGGGAGCTATGGCTACACCTTC
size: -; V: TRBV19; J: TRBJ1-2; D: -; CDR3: CASSPTPQGPNYGYTF; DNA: TGTGCCAGTAGTCCGACTCCACAGGGTCCTAACTATGGCTACACCTTC
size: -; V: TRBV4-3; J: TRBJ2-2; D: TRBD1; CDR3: CASSQGTGGYTGELFF; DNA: TGCGCCAGCAGCCAAGGAACAGGGGGGTACACCGGGGAGCTGTTTTTT
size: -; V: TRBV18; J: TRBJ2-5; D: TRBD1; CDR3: CASSRQGQETQYF; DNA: TGTGCCAGCTCCCGACAGGGCCAAGAGACCCAGTACTTC
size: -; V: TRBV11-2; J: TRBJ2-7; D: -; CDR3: CASSPGIVYEQYF; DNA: TGTGCCAGCAGCCCAGGAATAGTCTACGAGCAGTACTTC
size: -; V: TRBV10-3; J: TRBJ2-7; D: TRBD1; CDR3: CAISEPGTGRSYEQYF; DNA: TGTGCCATCAGTGAGCCGGGGACAGGGCGATCCTACGAGCAGTACTTC
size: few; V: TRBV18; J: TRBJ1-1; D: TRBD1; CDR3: CASSRDRGNTEAFF; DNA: TGTGCCAGCTCACGGGACAGGGGGAACACTGAAGCTTTCTTT
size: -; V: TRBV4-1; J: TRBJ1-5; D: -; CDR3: CASSQRGRGSEPQHF; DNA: TGCGCCAGCAGCCAACGGGGGAGGGGAAGCGAGCCCCAGCATTTT
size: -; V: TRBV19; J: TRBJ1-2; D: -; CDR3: CASSPYGGGRYGYTF; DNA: TGTGCCAGTAGTCCGTACGGGGGGGGTCGGTATGGCTACACCTTC
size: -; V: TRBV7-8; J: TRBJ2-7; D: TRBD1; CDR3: CASSSTGGASGEQYF; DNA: TGTGCCAGCAGTTCCACAGGGGGCGCCTCGGGCGAGCAGTACTTC
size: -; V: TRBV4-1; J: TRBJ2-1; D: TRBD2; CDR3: CASSQERVRGGAYNEQFF; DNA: TGCGCCAGCAGCCAAGAACGCGTGCGCGGGGGGGCCTACAATGAGCAGTTCTTC
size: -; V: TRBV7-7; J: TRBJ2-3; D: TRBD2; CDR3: CASSPKPGGSTDTQYF; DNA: TGTGCCAGCAGCCCTAAACCCGGGGGGAGCACAGATACGCAGTATTTT
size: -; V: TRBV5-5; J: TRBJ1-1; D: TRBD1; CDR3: CASSLLTGVNTEAFF; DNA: TGTGCCAGCAGCTTGCTGACAGGGGTGAACACTGAAGCTTTCTTT
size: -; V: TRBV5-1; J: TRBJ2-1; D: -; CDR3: CASSLEGASYNEQFF; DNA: TGCGCCAGCAGCTTGGAAGGGGCTTCCTACAATGAGCAGTTCTTC
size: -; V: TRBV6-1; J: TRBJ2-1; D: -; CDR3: CASSEGQGSSNEQFF; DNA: TGTGCCAGCAGTGAAGGGCAGGGGAGTAGCAATGAGCAGTTCTTC
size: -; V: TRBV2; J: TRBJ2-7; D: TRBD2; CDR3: CASWEGPPYEQYF; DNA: TGTGCCAGCTGGGAGGGTCCCCCCTACGAGCAGTACTTC
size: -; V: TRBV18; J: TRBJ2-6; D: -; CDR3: CASSPPPDRSGANVLTF; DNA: TGTGCCAGCTCACCCCCTCCAGACAGGTCTGGGGCCAACGTCCTGACTTTC
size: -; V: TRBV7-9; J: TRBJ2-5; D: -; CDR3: CASSLAEETQYF; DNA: TGTGCCAGCAGCTTAGCCGAGGAGACCCAGTACTTC
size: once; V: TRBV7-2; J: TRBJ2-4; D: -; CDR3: CASSPGGGGRVNIQYF; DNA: TGTGCCAGCAGCCCAGGGGGCGGGGGACGTGTGAACATTCAGTACTTC
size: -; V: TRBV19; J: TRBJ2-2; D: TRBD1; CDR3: CASSNIPGQGYTGELFF; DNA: TGTGCCAGTAGTAACATCCCGGGACAGGGGTACACCGGGGAGCTGTTTTTT
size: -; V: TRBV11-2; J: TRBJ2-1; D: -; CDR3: CASTVTSYNEQFF; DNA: TGTGCCAGTACGGTAACTTCCTACAATGAGCAGTTCTTC
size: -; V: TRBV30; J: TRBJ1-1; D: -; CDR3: CAWWLGGGTEAFF; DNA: TGTGCCTGGTGGCTGGGGGGGGGCACTGAAGCTTTCTTT
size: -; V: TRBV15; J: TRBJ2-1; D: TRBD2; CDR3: CATSRPPGLAGGPSNNEQFF; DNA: TGTGCCACCAGCAGACCACCGGGACTAGCGGGGGGGCCATCTAACAATGAGCAGTTCTTC
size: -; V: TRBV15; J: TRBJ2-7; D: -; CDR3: CATSDPLQGFHEQYF; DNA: TGTGCCACCAGCGACCCACTGCAGGGGTTCCACGAGCAGTACTTC
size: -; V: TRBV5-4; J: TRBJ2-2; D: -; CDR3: CASSLGSAFGELFF; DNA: TGTGCCAGCAGCTTGGGGTCCGCGTTCGGGGAGCTGTTTTTT